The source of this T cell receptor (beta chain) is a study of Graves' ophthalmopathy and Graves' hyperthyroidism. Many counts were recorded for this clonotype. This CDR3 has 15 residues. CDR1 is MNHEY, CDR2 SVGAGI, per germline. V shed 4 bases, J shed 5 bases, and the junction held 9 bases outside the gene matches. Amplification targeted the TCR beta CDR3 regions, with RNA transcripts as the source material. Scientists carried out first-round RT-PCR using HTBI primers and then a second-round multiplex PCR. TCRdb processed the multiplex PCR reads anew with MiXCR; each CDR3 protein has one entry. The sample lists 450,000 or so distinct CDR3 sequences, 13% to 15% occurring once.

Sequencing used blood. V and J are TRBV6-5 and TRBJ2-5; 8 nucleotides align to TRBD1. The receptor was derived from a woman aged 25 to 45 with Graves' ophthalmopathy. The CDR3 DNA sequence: TGTGCCAGCAGTTGGAACAGGGGGAGAAGGGAGACCCAGTACTTC. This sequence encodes CASSWNRGRRETQYF.